Many counts were recorded for the clone carrying this T cell receptor beta chain. This record belongs to a study of CD8 T cells in ankylosing spondylitis. From the 5' RACE reads, TCRdb called clonotypes with MiXCR, one entry per CDR3 protein. The table shows tens of thousands of distinct CDR3 sequences, with 6% occurring only once. There are 12 residues in the CDR3. V lost 5 bases, J lost 4 bases, and 8 bases lay in between. The germline CDR1 and CDR2 sequences are MDHEN and SYDVKM. This rearrangement joins TRBV28 to TRBJ2-5, with D unclear. The sample was blood, either unsorted or a sorted T cell fraction (not recorded which). The receptor's source is a male donor with ankylosing spondylitis or in good health (not recorded which). CDR3 region: CASSELRETQYF. Written as DNA, the CDR3 is TGTGCCAGCAGTGAGTTGAGAGAGACCCAGTACTTC.